The clone carrying this T cell receptor (beta chain) was seen repeatedly, ten times or more. Its antigen is not known. Trimming removed 0 bases from V and 5 bases from J; junction bases left unmatched: 6. CDR3 size: 15 residues. Germline-derived CDR1 and CDR2 are SGHRS and YFSETQ. This sample is part of a study of early T cells in non-severe SARS-CoV-2 infection. Study information: Sequencing of bulk RNA from unsorted whole blood was done, without chain pairing. Whole-study results and caveats: Anti-spike CD8 specificities were favored by VDJdb matching, whose results missed private and CD4 specificities.

Molecules of cDNA were individually given unique molecular identifiers that were attached to them. TCRdb fed the 5' RACE reads into MiXCR, producing one record per CDR3 protein. The table records about 45,000 distinct CDR3 sequences, under 14% of them present only once. This TCR was sampled from an adult who was a healthcare worker with PCR-confirmed SARS-CoV-2 infection or an uninfected control (not recorded which). The chain links TRBV5-1 to TRBJ2-7; 9 nucleotides match TRBD2. Sequences were obtained from whole blood. The CDR3 DNA is TGCGCCAGCAGCTTGGGGGAAGCGGGAGGTAACGAGCAGTACTTC. Amino acids: CASSLGEAGGNEQYF. The full variable domain, in which reference TRBV5-1 and TRBJ2-7 provide the parts outside the CDR3, is KAGVTQTPRYLIKTRGQQVTLSCSPISGHRSVSWYQQTPGQGLQFLFEYFSETQRNKGNFPGRFSGRQFSNSRSEMNVSTLELGDSALYLCASSLGEAGGNEQYFGPGTRLTVT.